This T cell receptor (beta chain) comes out of a study of early T cells in non-severe SARS-CoV-2 infection (dated by TCRdb to the early 2020s). At the level of the whole study: Because TCR sequencing was done on bulk RNA from unsorted whole blood, the alpha and beta chains could not be paired. The investigation overall reported the following: Matching against VDJdb was skewed toward anti-spike CD8 responses, likely underestimated virus-specific expansions, and missed private and CD4 specificities.

There are 15 amino acids in the CDR3, from cysteine to phenylalanine inclusive. Only the CDR3 DNA is retained, 45 bases long and in frame from the first base. V loses 4 bases at its end and J loses 3 bases; junction bases beyond the gene matches: 5. The germline V gene yields LGHNA for CDR1 and YSLEER for CDR2. The study was a case-control design nested within a healthcare worker cohort in London, UK, with weekly nasopharyngeal swab PCR tests and blood sampling. Healthcare workers were recruited between 23 and 31 March 2020, during the week of the UK lockdown, and were followed weekly for up to about 15 weeks. This clonotype was detected many times. Its antigen is unknown. Base qualities are not recorded, but no much larger clone differs from it by a single base. Library preparation was by 5' RACE. The sequencer was a NextSeq 500. To correct for sequencing error and PCR bias, the TCR library protocol tagged individual cDNA molecules with unique molecular identifiers. Sequencing covered both TCR alpha and beta chains, and within each sample the abundances of alpha and beta sequences were tightly co-correlated. In the authors' own workflow: Decombinator V4 was used to perform V gene, J gene and CDR3 annotation of TCR sequences. TCRs were defined as expanded if a significant change between any two time points was detected under a Poisson model with p below 0.0001. TCR abundances were normalised to the total number of TCRs sequenced per sample and were expressed as counts per million. TRAV1-2 paired with TRAJ12, TRAJ20 or TRAJ33 defined MAIT TCRs, while TRAV10 paired with TRAJ18 defined iNKT TCRs. VDJdb, accessed on 1 November 2021, was searched for TCRs annotated for CMV, EBV and SARS-CoV-2, and TCRs annotated for more than one antigen were excluded. TCRdb itself trimmed the public reads at Q25 with fastp, ran MiXCR and retained productive beta chains. When rows share a CDR3 protein, they turn into one entry using the most common DNA and genes. Clone size and V and J calls follow TCRdb, not the original study. The sample data list nearly 70,000 distinct CDR3 sequences, and around 4.2% of these were observed just once. Clones ranked in the top ten supply roughly 3.7% of the sample.

The sequence came from an adult who was a healthcare worker with PCR-confirmed SARS-CoV-2 infection or an uninfected control (not recorded which). The donor label of this sample is uncertain. Here the chain combines TRBV4-3 and TRBJ2-7; the junction holds 11 bases that match TRBD2. The input for sequencing was whole blood, taken at baseline. The base sequence is TGCGCCAGCAGCCCCGGGACTAGCGGTTTCTACGAGCAGTACTTC. It codes for CASSPGTSGFYEQYF.